Listed below are T cell receptor beta chains from one sample, sequenced in a study of blood T cell repertoires in COVID-19. Measured with immunoSEQ multiplex PCR; TCRdb has only the in-frame clones, and not every one. The sample contains 150,000 or so clones, about four fifths of which appear only once. Sequenced input: peripheral blood. These receptors originate from a man between 65 and 85 years old who had recovered from COVID-19. The CDR3 runs from the conserved cysteine through the conserved F or W. A D gene is named only where the DNA matches it firmly. Expanded clones get a size class; other rows say once, few or many, or leave the size out.

J gene,clone size,D gene,V gene,CDR3 DNA,CDR3 protein
TRBJ2-1,-,TRBD2,TRBV10-3,TGTGCCATCAGCGGACTAGCGGGAGCTAGCTACAATGAGCAGTTCTTC,CAISGLAGASYNEQFF
TRBJ2-3,-,-,TRBV5-1,TGCGCCAGCAGGGAGACCTCCAGCACAGATACGCAGTATTTT,CASRETSSTDTQYF
TRBJ2-2,-,-,TRBV4-3,TGCGCCAGCAGCCCTTCGTACACCGGGGAGCTGTTTTTT,CASSPSYTGELFF
TRBJ1-1,-,-,TRBV7-8,TGTGCCAGCAGCCCCTGGCAGGGCGAAGCTTTCTTT,CASSPWQGEAFF
TRBJ1-1,-,-,TRBV6-5,TGTGCCAGCAGTCCGGGAGGGGCGGGGAACACTGAAGCTTTCTTT,CASSPGGAGNTEAFF
TRBJ2-5,-,-,TRBV13,TGTGCCAGCAGCTTAACAGGGTCCCAAGAGACCCAGTACTTC,CASSLTGSQETQYF
TRBJ2-3,once,-,TRBV6-5,TGTGCCAGCACCGTGGGGCTGGGCACAGATACGCAGTATTTT,CASTVGLGTDTQYF
TRBJ1-1,many,-,TRBV6-2/TRBV6-3,TGTGCCAGCAGTTCTGACAGGAACACTGAAGCTTTCTTT,CASSSDRNTEAFF
TRBJ2-3,once,-,TRBV5-1,TGCGCCAGCAGCTTAGGGGGCACAGATACGCAGTATTTT,CASSLGGTDTQYF
TRBJ2-7,-,TRBD2,TRBV5-1,TGCGCCAGCAGCCCCGGGACTAACTCCTACGAGCAGTACTTC,CASSPGTNSYEQYF
TRBJ2-3,-,-,TRBV24-1,TGTGCCACCGGCGCGGGTGTTAGCACAGATACGCAGTATTTT,CATGAGVSTDTQYF
TRBJ2-2,-,-,TRBV2,TGTGCCTCGACTAGGGAAGGTGGCACCGGGGAGCTGTTTTTT,CASTREGGTGELFF
TRBJ1-2,-,-,TRBV9,TGTGCCAGCAGCGTAGGACAGGTGGATGGCTACACCTTC,CASSVGQVDGYTF
TRBJ1-2,few,-,TRBV6-5,TGTGCCAGCAGTTACAACGGTCCCAGGGGTGGCTATGGCTACACCTTC,CASSYNGPRGGYGYTF
TRBJ2-5,-,TRBD1,TRBV5-6,TGTGCCAGCAGCTTACAGGGGGATGAGACCCAGTACTTC,CASSLQGDETQYF
TRBJ2-1,-,TRBD2,TRBV6-5,TGTGCCAGCGACGGGAGGCCAAGCTCCTACAATGAGCAGTTCTTC,CASDGRPSSYNEQFF
TRBJ1-6,-,TRBD1,TRBV5-1,TGCGCCAGCAGCGTGGGACAGGGCAATTCACCCCTCCACTTT,CASSVGQGNSPLHF
TRBJ2-2,-,TRBD2,TRBV2,TGTGCCAGAGGACGGCGGGGGTCCGGGGAGCTGTTTTTT,CARGRRGSGELFF
TRBJ2-1,-,TRBD2,TRBV19,TGTGCCAGTAGTGTCCAAGCGGGAGGACACTACAATGAGCAGTTCTTC,CASSVQAGGHYNEQFF
TRBJ2-1,-,-,TRBV11-2,TGTGCCAGCAGCTTAGGTGTAGGGGCAGGCTTCGGCTACAATGAGCAGTTCTTC,CASSLGVGAGFGYNEQFF
TRBJ2-3,once,TRBD2,TRBV11-2,TGTGCCAGCGGAGAGACTAGCGGTTTATTGGATACGCAGTATTTT,CASGETSGLLDTQYF
TRBJ1-2,-,TRBD1,TRBV12-3/TRBV12-4,TGTGCCAGCAATACTGGGACAGGTTACGGCTACACCTTC,CASNTGTGYGYTF
TRBJ2-2,-,TRBD1,TRBV19,TGTGCCAGTAGTTTTGGACAGGTTAACACCGGGGAGCTGTTTTTT,CASSFGQVNTGELFF
TRBJ2-7,few,TRBD1,TRBV2,TGTGCCAGCACCGAGACAGGGTTCGGCGAGCAGTACTTC,CASTETGFGEQYF
TRBJ1-4,few,-,TRBV5-4,TGTGCCAGCAGCATGTCGGTGAATGAAAAACTGTTTTTT,CASSMSVNEKLFF
TRBJ2-7,-,TRBD1,TRBV7-2,TGTGCCAGCAGCTTCCGGGACAGGGGGCGGAACGAGCAGTACTTC,CASSFRDRGRNEQYF
TRBJ1-6,-,-,TRBV28,TGTGCCAGCAGTTTATCGGGCCCGGGGGCACCCCTCCACTTT,CASSLSGPGAPLHF
TRBJ2-7,few,TRBD2,TRBV7-2,TGTGCCAGCAGCTTAGATCGGGGTGGACTAGCCTTCTACGAGCAGTACTTC,CASSLDRGGLAFYEQYF
TRBJ2-1,-,TRBD2,TRBV18,TGTGCCAGCTCACCAAACCCAACGGGACTAGGGTCCGACAATGAGCAGTTCTTC,CASSPNPTGLGSDNEQFF
TRBJ2-5,-,-,TRBV7-9,TGTGCCAGCAGTTCCCGCGATGGGACCCAGTACTTC,CASSSRDGTQYF
TRBJ2-7,once,-,TRBV7-8,TGTGCCAGCAGCTTAGAACCAGTCTCCTACGAGCAGTACTTC,CASSLEPVSYEQYF
TRBJ2-7,-,-,TRBV5-5,TGTGCCAGCAGCTTGGCAGGGGGGTTCTTGGGCGAGCAGTACTTC,CASSLAGGFLGEQYF
TRBJ2-2,-,-,TRBV11-2,TGTGCCAGCGTCGGGTCCGGGGAGCTGTTTTTT,CASVGSGELFF